In its sample, the clone carrying this T cell receptor (beta chain) was seen once. Its antigen remains unidentified. This record belongs to a study of regulatory T cells in long-lasting Graves disease. Findings of the study overall: The researchers studied only peripheral blood, not thyroid tissue.

The time point is: newly diagnosed GD, antithyroid drugs for less than 3 months. Extracted RNA from PBMCs served as the source of the TCR library. Through Arm-PCR of CDR3 regions and iRepertoire HTBI primers, TCR beta libraries were built. Each CDR3 protein is one row after TCRdb ran MiXCR on the multiplex PCR reads. The profile shows more than 400,000 distinct CDR3 sequences, roughly 17% of them singletons. The same specimen was also included in a second study, on T cells in Graves' hyperthyroidism and ophthalmopathy. As that study records: Most thyroid clonotypes that were expanded above 0.001 also turned up in blood.

This sequence originates from a man aged 35-49 years with Graves disease. The source material was peripheral blood mononuclear cells (PBMCs), sampled at new diagnosis, from a patient treated with antithyroid drugs.

As DNA, the CDR3 is TGCAGTGCTAGGGCGGCGAGATCTGGAAACACCATATATTTT. As protein: CSARAARSGNTIYF. This chain links TRBV20-1 with TRBJ1-3; D gene unclear. This CDR3 spans 14 amino acids. The V end lost 3 bases, the J end lost 1 base, and 10 bases lay between the germline ends. CDR1 is DFQATT, CDR2 SNEGSKA, per germline (reference sequence).